This entry concerns a single T cell receptor (beta chain). Its antigen remains unknown. Each CDR3 protein is one row after TCRdb ran MiXCR on the 5' RACE reads. This repertoire shows under 200,000 distinct CDR3 sequences, roughly 31% found once; its top ten account for 12%. The sample originates from a study of T-cell memory formation after mild COVID-19. Study context: The two donors had largely donor-specific TCR clusters. Study conclusions and caveats: Pre-infection memory held some responding clones, suggesting pre-existing cross-reactive T cells responded. Specificity for SARS-CoV-2 was not confirmed among the second-wave clones peaking on day 37. From day 15 to 85, contracting clones were balanced between CD4 and CD8, whereas later expanders leaned toward CD4+.

CDR3 length: 16 residues. Germline assignment: CDR1 DFQATT and CDR2 SNEGSKA (reference sequence). V gave up 4 bases and J gave up 4 bases, with 20 bases separating them. Sequenced: PBMCs or a T cell subset sorted from them (not recorded which). The receptor's source is an adult woman who had mild COVID-19 (a few samples of this study predate the infection). Cell type and time point are not known. This chain joins TRBV20-1 and TRBJ2-1, with D perhaps TRBD1 (5 bases). The CDR3 protein is CSATQLQGLLYNEQFF. For the CDR3, the DNA is TGCAGTGCTACCCAGCTGCAGGGCCTGTTGTACAATGAGCAGTTCTTC.